Following are 3 T cell receptor beta chains from one sample sequenced in a study of tumor-infiltrating lymphocytes in primary liver carcinoma. Germline DNA was also extracted, and blood RNA was taken from unsorted whole blood. The template, roughly 0.45 ug total RNA, yielded TCR beta cDNA made with a constant-region primer. TCR beta libraries came from three nested multiplex PCR rounds using slightly modified ARM-PCR. TRBV1-TRBV30 forward primers paired with a C-beta reverse primer were used in the first two PCR rounds, which ran approximately 10 cycles each. TCRdb re-called the multiplex PCR reads with MiXCR, one entry per CDR3 protein. The repertoire has approximately 330,000 distinct CDR3 sequences, less than 65% of them found once; the top ten carry about 6%. Specimen: peripheral blood. These receptors originate from a man aged 40-49 years with primary liver carcinoma and hepatitis B virus infection.

This clonotype has only one observation. It may be a read error: a sequence one base away is much more abundant. CDR3: CSVAYRRDGYTF. In nucleotides, the CDR3 is TGCAGCGTTGCCTATAGGAGAGATGGCTACACCTTC. This rearrangement joins TRBV29-1 to TRBJ1-2; D is unresolved. The CDR3 is 12 residues long. V gave up 4 bases and J gave up 6 bases, with 12 bases separating them. Per germline, CDR1 SQVTM and CDR2 ANQGSEA.

The V call is TRBV5-1, the J call TRBJ2-1; 9 nucleotides match TRBD1. V lost 3 bases, J lost 8 bases, and 21 bases stayed unmatched. CDR1 is SGHRS, CDR2 YFSETQ, per germline. The CDR3 runs 19 residues. The DNA for the CDR3 is TGCGCCAGCAGCTCCACTGTCACTACCGGGACAGGGCTATCTTATGAGCAGTTCTTC. Translation gives CASSSTVTTGTGLSYEQFF.

The rearrangement uses TRBV6-2 or TRBV6-3 and TRBJ1-5; D is unclear. Trimming stripped 6 bases from V and 0 bases from J, with 12 bases between. The germline CDR1 and CDR2 sequences are MNHEY and SVGEGT. The CDR3 consists of 15 residues. CDR3 loop: CASRVAVNSNQPQHF. CDR3 coding DNA: TGTGCCAGCAGAGTGGCAGTTAATAGCAATCAGCCCCAGCATTTT.